Each of the 20 T cell receptor beta chains below was sequenced from the same sample in a study of blood T cell repertoires in COVID-19. Profiled with immunoSEQ multiplex PCR; TCRdb holds only in-frame clones, not every one. The data hold 190,000 or so clones, with around 87% observed a single time. The specimen sequenced was peripheral blood. The receptor source for this set is a man aged 40-49 years with active or convalescent COVID-19.

This clone was seen a single time. The rearrangement joins TRBV7-9 to TRBJ1-4; 9 nucleotides align to TRBD1. The CDR3 is 14 residues long. Germline V gene sequence: CDR1 SEHNR, CDR2 FQNEAQ (reference sequence). V lost 5 bases, J lost 14 bases, and 12 bases stayed unmatched. The CDR3 sequence: CASSPTGTGRLLFF. The CDR3 DNA sequence: TGTGCCAGCAGCCCAACCGGGACAGGGAGGTTGCTGTTTTTT.

This rearrangement joins TRBV24-1 to TRBJ1-5; 9 nucleotides line up with TRBD1. Losses at the gene ends were 7 bases for V and 4 bases for J; bases not matched to a gene: 13. CDR3 size: 17 residues. Germline V gene sequence: CDR1 KGHDR, CDR2 SFDVKD. CDR3 coding DNA: TGTGCCACCAGAACCCGCCGGGACAGGGCCCCAAATCAGCCCCAGCATTTT. Protein: CATRTRRDRAPNQPQHF.

This clone was seen a handful of times. The V call is TRBV3-1 (or the pseudogene TRBV3-2), the J call TRBJ1-3, with no clear D. CDR1 is LGHDT and CDR2 is YNNKEL in the germline V gene (reference sequence). The V end lost 0 bases, the J end lost 0 bases, and 9 bases lay between the germline ends. This CDR3 has 16 residues. The CDR3 nucleotides read TGTGCCAGCAGCCAAGAAGGAGCCTTCTCTGGAAACACCATATATTTT. Its protein is CASSQEGAFSGNTIYF.

V and J are TRBV28 and TRBJ1-6; D remains unclear. Germline assignment: CDR1 MDHEN and CDR2 SYDVKM. Trimming left V 8 bases short and J 7 bases short, with 12 bases between. The CDR3 length is 13 residues. The CDR3 coding sequence is TGTGCCAGCCAGGTAGATAGAAATTCACCCCTCCACTTT. This encodes CASQVDRNSPLHF.

V is TRBV18 and J is TRBJ2-5, with a possible D match to TRBD1 (6 bases). Trimming took 3 bases from V and 2 from J, leaving 13 bases between them. The CDR3 sequence is 15 residues long. Germline-derived CDR1 and CDR2 are KGHSH and LQKENI. This CDR3 is CASSPGAAYQETQYF. For the CDR3, the DNA is TGTGCCAGCTCACCGGGGGCAGCTTATCAAGAGACCCAGTACTTC.

The gene calls are TRBV2 and TRBJ2-3, with D perhaps matching TRBD2 (6 bases). This CDR3 contains 16 residues. CDR1 SNHLY and CDR2 FYNNEI come from the germline V gene. V was trimmed by 7 bases and J by 6 bases, leaving 23 bases between them. The CDR3 spells CASTVEGTGSWDTQYF. CDR3 nucleotides: TGTGCCAGCACGGTCGAGGGGACTGGATCCTGGGATACGCAGTATTTT.

By share, this clone ranks as medium-sized (0.01 to 0.1%). The chain uses TRBV11-2 and TRBJ2-7, with 10 bases lining up with TRBD2. The CDR3 contains 15 residues. The germline V gene has CDR1 SGHAT and CDR2 FQNNGV. J gave up 2 bases and V 6 bases, and 7 bases lay outside the gene matches. CDR3: CASSFPGLAPYEQYF. DNA for the CDR3: TGTGCCAGCAGTTTCCCGGGACTAGCGCCCTACGAGCAGTACTTC.

This clone has just one count. The rearrangement joins TRBV27 to TRBJ2-3; 9 bases match TRBD2. This CDR3 is built from 14 residues. Germline CDR1 reads MNHEY; CDR2 reads SMNVEV (reference sequence). Germline trimming cut 7 bases from V and 3 bases from J; bases unmatched to any gene: 5. CDR3 loop: CASTIAGATDTQYF. In nucleotides, the CDR3 is TGTGCCAGCACTATAGCGGGGGCAACAGATACGCAGTATTTT.

This rearrangement joins TRBV28 to TRBJ1-5, with 10 nucleotides matching TRBD1. CDR1 is MDHEN and CDR2 is SYDVKM in the germline V gene. The CDR3 extends over 15 amino acids. V was pared by 6 bases and J by 5 bases, with 7 bases of the junction left unmatched. The CDR3 sequence: CASSPTGGTDQPQHF. The CDR3 coding sequence is TGTGCCAGCAGCCCGACAGGGGGCACAGATCAGCCCCAGCATTTT.

This chain uses TRBV3-1 (or the pseudogene TRBV3-2) with TRBJ2-7; 9 nucleotides line up with TRBD2. Germline CDR1 is LGHDT and CDR2 is YNNKEL (reference sequence). The ends lost 4 bases at V and 2 bases at J; junction bases unmatched: 6. The length of the CDR3 is 15 residues. The CDR3 protein is CASSPIIAGAYEQYF. The CDR3 region has the DNA TGTGCCAGCAGCCCGATCATAGCGGGGGCCTACGAGCAGTACTTC.

The chain recombines TRBV10-2 with TRBJ2-5, with TRBD2 matching over 14 bases. There are 15 residues in the CDR3. Germline V lookup: CDR1 WSHSY, CDR2 SAAADI. Germline trimming cut 6 bases from V and 1 base from J; bases unmatched to any gene: 1. The CDR3 DNA is TGCGCCAGCAGGACTAGCGGGGGGGCCCAAGAGACCCAGTACTTC. Amino acid sequence: CASRTSGGAQETQYF.

This rearrangement joins TRBV5-1 to TRBJ1-1, with 10 nucleotides matching TRBD1. Germline V CDR1 and CDR2: SGHRS, YFSETQ. The CDR3 runs to 15 residues. Germline trimming cut 4 bases from V and 4 bases from J; bases unmatched to any gene: 7. The CDR3 loop reads CASSPTGGQSTEAFF. CDR3 nucleotide sequence: TGCGCCAGCAGCCCGACAGGGGGCCAGAGCACTGAAGCTTTCTTT.

This chain joins TRBV30 and TRBJ2-3; TRBD1 matches at 7 bases. J gave up 2 bases and V 2 bases, and 7 bases lay outside the gene matches. CDR3 size: 15 residues. The germline V gene has CDR1 GTSNPN and CDR2 SVGIG (reference sequence). CDR3 in DNA: TGTGCCTGGAGTACCCCGGGACAGCACACAGATACGCAGTATTTT. As protein: CAWSTPGQHTDTQYF.

The chain recombines TRBV9 with TRBJ2-1, with a tentative D call TRBD1 (6 bases). Germline V gene lookup returns CDR1 SGDLS and CDR2 YYNGEE. V was pared by 2 bases and J by 6 bases, with 18 bases between. There are 16 residues in the CDR3. The CDR3 loop is CASSVAGTRGGNEQFF. As DNA, the CDR3 is TGTGCCAGCAGCGTGGCCGGTACTCGAGGGGGCAATGAGCAGTTCTTC.

The chain uses TRBV5-1 and TRBJ2-7, with D unclear. This CDR3 contains 12 residues. Trimming pared 4 bases from V and 6 bases from J, leaving 11 bases between. The germline V gene has CDR1 SGHRS and CDR2 YFSETQ. CDR3 in DNA: TGCGCCAGCAGCGCCCCTCCGGGCGAGCAGTACTTC. Translated: CASSAPPGEQYF.

This chain uses TRBV12-3 or TRBV12-4 with TRBJ2-1; D perhaps matches TRBD1 (5 bases). The CDR3 sequence is 13 residues long. Trimming cost V 6 bases and J 7 bases, with 13 bases left between them. The CDR3 loop reads CASSTNDRNEQFF. The CDR3 DNA follows: TGTGCCAGCAGCACCAACGACAGAAATGAGCAGTTCTTC.

A single count supports this clone. The V gene is TRBV5-1, the J gene TRBJ1-6, with TRBD1 matching over 9 bases. CDR1 is SGHRS and CDR2 is YFSETQ in the germline V gene. J gave up 6 bases and V 4 bases, and 5 bases lay outside the gene matches. This CDR3 is 15 amino acids long. The CDR3 loop is CASSPGTGTNSPLHF. DNA for the CDR3: TGCGCCAGCAGCCCCGGGACAGGGACTAATTCACCCCTCCACTTT. The full variable domain, its missing parts supplied by reference TRBV5-1 and TRBJ1-6, is KAGVTQTPRYLIKTRGQQVTLSCSPISGHRSVSWYQQTPGQGLQFLFEYFSETQRNKGNFPGRFSGRQFSNSRSEMNVSTLELGDSALYLCASSPGTGTNSPLHFGNGTRLTVT.

The rearrangement links TRBV27 to TRBJ2-2, with a tentative D call TRBD1 (5 bases). Trimming removed 2 bases from V and 7 bases from J, with 8 bases in between. CDR1 and CDR2 from the germline V gene are MNHEY and SMNVEV (reference sequence). This CDR3 has 13 amino acids. The CDR3 reads CASSLPGIGELFF. The CDR3 DNA reads as TGTGCCAGCAGTTTACCAGGGATCGGGGAGCTGTTTTTT.

The chain carries TRBV7-9 and TRBJ1-1; the D gene is possibly TRBD1 (5 bases). CDR3 length: 12 amino acids. The germline V gene has CDR1 SEHNR and CDR2 FQNEAQ (reference sequence). Between the trimmed V and J ends, which lost 5 bases and 8 bases, there was a span of 12 bases. DNA for the CDR3: TGTGCCAGCAGCCTCCGGGACTTAGAAGCTTTCTTT. This encodes CASSLRDLEAFF. Variable domain in full (rest from reference TRBV7-9 and TRBJ1-1): DTGVSQNPRHKITKRGQNVTFRCDPISEHNRLYWYRQTLGQGPEFLTYFQNEAQLEKSRLLSDRFSAERPKGSFSTLEIQRTEQGDSAMYLCASSLRDLEAFFGQGTRLTVV.

The rearrangement links TRBV24-1 to TRBJ2-3; D gene ambiguous. V lost 6 bases and J lost 5, with 8 bases in between. The CDR3 extends over 12 amino acids. Germline values: CDR1 KGHDR, CDR2 SFDVKD. CDR3 sequence reads: CATSPTGDTQYF. DNA of the CDR3: TGTGCCACCAGTCCGACGGGAGATACGCAGTATTTT.